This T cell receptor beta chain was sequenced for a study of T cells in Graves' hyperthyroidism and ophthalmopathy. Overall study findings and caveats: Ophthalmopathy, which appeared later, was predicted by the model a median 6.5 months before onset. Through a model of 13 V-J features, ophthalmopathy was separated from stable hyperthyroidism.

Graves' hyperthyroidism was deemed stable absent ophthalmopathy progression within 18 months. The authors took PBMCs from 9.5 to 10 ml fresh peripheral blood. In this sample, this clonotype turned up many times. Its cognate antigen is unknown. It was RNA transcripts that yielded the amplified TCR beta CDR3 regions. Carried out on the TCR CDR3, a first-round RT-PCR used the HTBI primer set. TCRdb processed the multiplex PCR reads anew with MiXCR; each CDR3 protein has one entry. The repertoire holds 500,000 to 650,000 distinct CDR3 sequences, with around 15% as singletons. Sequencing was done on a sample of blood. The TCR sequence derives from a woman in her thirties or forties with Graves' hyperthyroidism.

In DNA form, the CDR3 reads TGTGCCAGCAGCCCTATAGCGGGCACAAACCCCGGTTACGAGCAGTACTTC. This codes for CASSPIAGTNPGYEQYF. The gene calls are TRBV3-1 and TRBJ2-7; TRBD2 matches 7 bases. Looked up from germline, CDR1 is LGHDT and CDR2 is YNNKEL (reference sequence). V dropped 4 bases and J dropped 4; count of bases not matched to a gene: 16. The CDR3 loop spans 17 amino acids.